The TCR beta chain under discussion was sequenced for a study of T cell repertoires in cytomegalovirus infection. In TCRdb, the reads were re-called with MiXCR into one record per CDR3 protein. The sample contains approximately 730,000 distinct CDR3 sequences, around a third of which appear only once. Notes on this clonotype: As yet, its antigen is unknown.

Germline V gene lookup returns CDR1 SGHTA and CDR2 FQGNSA. This CDR3 has 15 amino acids. J was trimmed by 6 bases and V by 11 bases; bases with no gene match: 12. This TCR was sampled from a human donor in good health (CMV status not recorded). Some clones in this sample may be carry-over from other donors' samples. The source material was cultured PBMCs, sampled from culture after CMV antigen stimulation. This rearrangement joins TRBV7-2 to TRBJ2-1; TRBD2 matches at 11 bases. The CDR3 spells CASMSGLAGGNEQFF. The CDR3 DNA reads TGTGCCTCCATGTCAGGGCTAGCGGGGGGCAATGAGCAGTTCTTC. Using reference TRBV7-2 and TRBJ2-1 for the parts outside the CDR3, the full variable domain is GAGVSQSPSNKVTEKGKDVELRCDPISGHTALYWYRQSLGQGLEFLIYFQGNSAPDKSGLPSDRFSAERTGGSVSTLTIQRTQQEDSAVYLCASMSGLAGGNEQFFGPGTRLTVL.